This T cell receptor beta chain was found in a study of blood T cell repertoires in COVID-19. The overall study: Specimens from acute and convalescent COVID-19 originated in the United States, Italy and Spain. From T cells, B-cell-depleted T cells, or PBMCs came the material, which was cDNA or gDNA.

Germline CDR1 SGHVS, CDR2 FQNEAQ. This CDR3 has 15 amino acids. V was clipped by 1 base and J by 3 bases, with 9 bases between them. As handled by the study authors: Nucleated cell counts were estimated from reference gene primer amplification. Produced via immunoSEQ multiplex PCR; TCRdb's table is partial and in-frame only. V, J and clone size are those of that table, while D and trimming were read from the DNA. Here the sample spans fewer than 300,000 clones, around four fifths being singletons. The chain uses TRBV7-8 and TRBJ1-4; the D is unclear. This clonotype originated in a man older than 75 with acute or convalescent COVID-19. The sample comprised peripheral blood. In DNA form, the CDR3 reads TGTGCCAGCAGCTTAGGGCAGGCCTCTAATGAAAAACTGTTTTTT. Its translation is CASSLGQASNEKLFF.